The clone carrying this T cell receptor beta chain came up many times. This sample is drawn from a study of T cells in Graves' hyperthyroidism and ophthalmopathy. V lost 5 bases and J 3 bases, leaving 13 bases between the germline ends. This CDR3 comprises 14 residues. CDR1 is ENHRY, CDR2 SYGVKD, per germline. In making diagnoses, clinical symptoms, serum thyroxine and TRAb, thyroid ultrasound and orbital computed tomography were all used. TCR beta CDR3 regions were amplified from RNA transcripts. RT-PCR in the first round (using the HTBI primer set) targeted the TCR CDR3. TCRdb ran MiXCR on the multiplex PCR reads and lists one entry per CDR3 protein. The data show fewer than 650,000 distinct CDR3 sequences, approximately 15% seen once.

The chain is built from TRBV10-3 and TRBJ1-1; D possibly corresponds to TRBD1 (6 bases). Sequencing input: blood. This clonotype was sampled from a woman aged 25 to 39 with Graves' hyperthyroidism that later progressed to Graves' ophthalmopathy. The CDR3 region is CAISNDRSDTEAFF. DNA of the CDR3: TGTGCCATCAGTAATGACAGGTCCGACACTGAAGCTTTCTTT.